This TCR beta chain was identified during a study of regulatory T cells in long-lasting Graves disease. Time point noted: persistent/refractory GD, antithyroid drugs over 5 years with positive TRAb. The TCR library was made from RNA extracted from PBMCs. American Thyroid Association guidelines defined Graves' disease diagnosis. The length of the CDR3 is 16 residues. V lost 4 bases to trimming and J lost 10 bases; unmatched junction nucleotides: 14. Germline CDR1 is LGHDT and CDR2 is YNNKEL (reference sequence). Points from the study as a whole: TRBV28 was favored in persistent disease, as were TRBJ1-2 and TRBJ2-5. The study found persistent patients shared more public clonotypes (around 2,500) than new patients (around 870).

Investigators prepared the TCR beta libraries by applying iRepertoire HTBI primers and Arm-PCR of CDR3 regions. TCRdb called the multiplex PCR reads again in MiXCR, with one record for every CDR3 protein. The table records under 450,000 distinct CDR3 sequences, roughly 24% of them present only once. On this clonotype itself: Its antigen is not known.

The TCR was taken from a woman aged 40 to 50 with Graves disease. The chain combines TRBV3-1 with TRBJ2-1; TRBD2 aligns across 9 bases. Sample: peripheral blood mononuclear cells (PBMCs), taken when the disease was refractory, from a patient treated with antithyroid drugs. The CDR3 nucleotides read TGTGCCAGCAGCCCCTCTATGAGCGGGGGGAACGGGGAGCAGTTCTTC. It encodes CASSPSMSGGNGEQFF.